Included here is one TCR beta chain sequence, with context. The sample is drawn from a study of blood T cell repertoires in COVID-19. Study in general: Researchers got acute and convalescent COVID-19 samples from the United States, Italy and Spain. Nucleic acid was either cDNA or gDNA, and it came from T cells, B-cell-depleted T cells, or PBMCs.

The CDR3 has 15 residues. Germline V lookup: CDR1 MNHEY, CDR2 SVGAGI. Deletions cut 6 bases from V and 2 bases from J, with 14 bases between. Libraries were prepared by immunoSEQ multiplex PCR; TCRdb keeps only in-frame clonotypes and omits some of them. The data show about 150,000 clones, 87% seen once. The sequence derives from a woman aged 60-75 years with active or convalescent COVID-19. This sequence joins TRBV6-5 and TRBJ1-5, with D possibly TRBD1 on 5 matching bases. Input material: peripheral blood. DNA for the CDR3: TGTGCCAGCAGCGCTTCATTAGGGGGCAATCAGCCCCAGCATTTT. Its protein product is CASSASLGGNQPQHF.